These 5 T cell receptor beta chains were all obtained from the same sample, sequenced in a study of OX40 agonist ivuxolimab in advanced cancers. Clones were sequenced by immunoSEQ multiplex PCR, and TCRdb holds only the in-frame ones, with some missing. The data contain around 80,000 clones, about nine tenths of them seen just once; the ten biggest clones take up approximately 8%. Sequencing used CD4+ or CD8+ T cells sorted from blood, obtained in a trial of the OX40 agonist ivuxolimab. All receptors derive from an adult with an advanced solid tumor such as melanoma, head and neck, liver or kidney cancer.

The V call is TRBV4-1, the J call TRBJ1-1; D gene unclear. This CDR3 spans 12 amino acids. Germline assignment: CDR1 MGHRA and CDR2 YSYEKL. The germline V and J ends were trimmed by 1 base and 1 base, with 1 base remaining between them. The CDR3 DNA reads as TGCGCCAGCAGCCAAGCGAACACTGAAGCTTTCTTT. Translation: CASSQANTEAFF.

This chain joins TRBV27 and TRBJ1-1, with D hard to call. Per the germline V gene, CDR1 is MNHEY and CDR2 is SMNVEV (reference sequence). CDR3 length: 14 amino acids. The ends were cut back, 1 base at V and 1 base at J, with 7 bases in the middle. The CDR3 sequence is CASSLYMGNTEAFF. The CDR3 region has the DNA TGTGCCAGCAGTTTATACATGGGGAACACTGAAGCTTTCTTT.

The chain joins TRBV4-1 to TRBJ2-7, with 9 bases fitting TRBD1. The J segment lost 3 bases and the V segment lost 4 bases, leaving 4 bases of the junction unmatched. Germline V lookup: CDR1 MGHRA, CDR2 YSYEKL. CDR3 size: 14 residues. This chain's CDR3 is CASSLGQGIYEQYF. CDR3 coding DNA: TGCGCCAGCAGCCTTGGACAGGGGATCTACGAGCAGTACTTC.

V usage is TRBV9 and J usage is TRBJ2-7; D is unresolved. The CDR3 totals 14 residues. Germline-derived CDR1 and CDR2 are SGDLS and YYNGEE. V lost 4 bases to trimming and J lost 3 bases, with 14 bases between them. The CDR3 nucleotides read TGTGCCAGCAGCTTAAACACCTTGGACTACGAGCAGTACTTC. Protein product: CASSLNTLDYEQYF. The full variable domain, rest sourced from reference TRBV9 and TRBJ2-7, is DSGVTQTPKHLITATGQRVTLRCSPRSGDLSVYWYQQSLDQGLQFLIQYYNGEERAKGNILERFSAQQFPDLHSELNLSSLELGDSALYFCASSLNTLDYEQYFGPGTRLTVT.

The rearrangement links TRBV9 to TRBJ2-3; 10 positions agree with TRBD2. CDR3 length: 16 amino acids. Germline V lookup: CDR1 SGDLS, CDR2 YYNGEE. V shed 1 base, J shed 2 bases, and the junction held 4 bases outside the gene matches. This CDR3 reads CASSVTSGGDTDTQYF. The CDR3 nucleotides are TGTGCCAGCAGCGTAACCAGCGGGGGGGACACAGATACGCAGTATTTT.